Described below is a single T cell receptor (beta chain) sequence and its context. Looked up from germline, CDR1 is SEHNR and CDR2 is FQNEAQ (reference sequence). V was pared by 5 bases and J by 11 bases, with 18 bases between. The CDR3 has 13 amino acids. These data come from a study of T cell changes during pregnancy in multiple sclerosis. Clones were read by immunoSEQ multiplex PCR, and TCRdb kept only the in-frame ones, dropping some. This sample carries 35,000 to 40,000 clones, 89% of them seen once, and the ten largest clones take 0.75% to 0.9%. The origin of this receptor is a female donor in good health, enrolled as a control in a pregnancy study. This chain uses TRBV7-9 with TRBJ1-1, with TRBD1 as a possible D gene (5 bases). This sample comprised CD4+ T cells from peripheral blood mononuclear cells, obtained after pregnancy. The CDR3: CASSPPPGEEAFF. The CDR3 nucleotides are TGTGCCAGCAGCCCACCGCCGGGGGAGGAGGCTTTCTTT.